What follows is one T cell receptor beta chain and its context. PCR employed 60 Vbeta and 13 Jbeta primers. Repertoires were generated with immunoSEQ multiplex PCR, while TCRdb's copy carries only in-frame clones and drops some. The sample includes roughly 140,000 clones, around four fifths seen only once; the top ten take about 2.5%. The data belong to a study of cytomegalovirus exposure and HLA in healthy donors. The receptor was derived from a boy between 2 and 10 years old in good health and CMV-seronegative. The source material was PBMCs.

The DNA for the CDR3 is TGTGCCAGCAGCGTAGCCCTGCCTAGCGGGAGATCCGGTCCCCGCCCAGATACGCAGTATTTT. This sequence encodes CASSVALPSGRSGPRPDTQYF. The rearrangement links TRBV9 to TRBJ2-3; 10 bases fit TRBD2. J gave up 4 bases and V 0 bases, and 20 bases lay outside the gene matches. CDR1 and CDR2 from the germline V gene are SGDLS and YYNGEE. This CDR3 comprises 21 residues. The variable domain in full, with the rest retrieved from reference TRBV9 and TRBJ2-3, is DSGVTQTPKHLITATGQRVTLRCSPRSGDLSVYWYQQSLDQGLQFLIQYYNGEERAKGNILERFSAQQFPDLHSELNLSSLELGDSALYFCASSVALPSGRSGPRPDTQYFGPGTRLTVL.